This is a list of T cell receptor beta chains from one sample in a study of regulatory T cells in long-lasting Graves disease. TCRdb re-called the multiplex PCR reads through MiXCR, storing one row per CDR3 protein. Among around 250,000 distinct CDR3 sequences listed, more than 15% were seen once. Another study also made use of these data, one on T cells in Graves' hyperthyroidism and ophthalmopathy.

The sequences come from peripheral blood mononuclear cells (PBMCs), collected at new diagnosis, from a patient treated with antithyroid drugs. The source of these receptors is a woman in her 30s with Graves disease. Each CDR3 is given with its conserved first and last residue. D genes are given only for firm matches. Only part of the rows carry a size: once, few, many, or a class if the clone is expanded.

-	16	TRBJ1-2	TRBD1	TRBV4-1	TGCGCCAGCAGCCGGTATACAGGGGGCGCCGGGAGTGGCTACACCTTC	CASSRYTGGAGSGYTF
many	12	TRBJ2-7	-	TRBV10-3	TGTGCCATCTCAAAGGGAGATTACGAGCAGTACTTC	CAISKGDYEQYF
many	14	TRBJ2-7	TRBD2	TRBV10-2	TGCGCCAGCAGTCTAGCGGGAGCCACTTACGAGCAGTACTTC	CASSLAGATYEQYF
many	16	TRBJ2-3	-	TRBV5-4	TGTGCCAGCAGCTTGGAGGGTAGCGTAAGCACAGATACGCAGTATTTT	CASSLEGSVSTDTQYF
many	14	TRBJ1-2	-	TRBV6-1	TGTGCCAGCAGTGAAGCAGGCAGGTGGTATGGCTACACCTTC	CASSEAGRWYGYTF
many	15	TRBJ2-5	-	TRBV5-1	TGCGCCAGCAGCTTGTTGGTCCGATACCAAGAGACCCAGTACTTC	CASSLLVRYQETQYF
many	14	TRBJ1-2	-	TRBV6-1	TGTGCCAGCAGTGAGGGGAGAGGGGCCTATGGCTACACCTTC	CASSEGRGAYGYTF
many	16	TRBJ1-2	-	TRBV2	TGTGCCAGCAGCGAAACCGGGGAAGGGGCCATCTATGGCTACACCTTC	CASSETGEGAIYGYTF
many	13	TRBJ2-5	-	TRBV28	TGTGCCAGCAGAGTAACAAAGGGAGAGACCCAGTACTTC	CASRVTKGETQYF
-	14	TRBJ2-7	TRBD2	TRBV7-2	TGTGCCAGCAGCTTAGGGGGGGGTTACTACGAGCAGTACTTC	CASSLGGGYYEQYF
-	14	TRBJ1-1	TRBD1	TRBV9	TGTGCCAGCAGCGTGGGGACAGATTACACTGAAGCTTTCTTT	CASSVGTDYTEAFF
-	18	TRBJ2-3	-	TRBV4-1	TGCGCCAGCAGCCAAGGGGCTAGTCAGGGCTCTCGCACAGATACGCAGTATTTT	CASSQGASQGSRTDTQYF
many	16	TRBJ1-5	-	TRBV12-3/TRBV12-4	TGTGCCAGCGCAACCACCTTTGGGATTAGCAATCAGCCCCAGCATTTT	CASATTFGISNQPQHF
few	15	TRBJ2-7	TRBD2	TRBV7-6	TGTGCCAGCAGCCCCGGGGGGGGGAATACCTACGAGCAGTACTTC	CASSPGGGNTYEQYF
many	14	TRBJ1-1	-	TRBV7-2	TGTGCCAGCAGCGGGGAACGGGGGAACACTGAAGCTTTCTTT	CASSGERGNTEAFF
many	16	TRBJ2-7	-	TRBV9	TGTGCCAGCAGCGGACTCGGGACCGCAAGCTCCTACGAGCAGTACTTC	CASSGLGTASSYEQYF
many	15	TRBJ1-2	-	TRBV6-1	TGTGCCAGCAGTCCAACCCGGACAGTGGGATATGGCTACACCTTC	CASSPTRTVGYGYTF
many	14	TRBJ2-1	TRBD2	TRBV10-3	TGTGCCATCAGTCGCGGGGGAACCTACAATGAGCAGTTCTTC	CAISRGGTYNEQFF
many	14	TRBJ1-5	-	TRBV18	TGTGCCAGCTCACCCCGCGGGGCGCATCAGCCCCAGCATTTT	CASSPRGAHQPQHF
-	18	TRBJ1-1	-	TRBV2	TGTGCCAGCAGGCCAAATATTTATTCGAGAGTAGGTAACACTGAAGCTTTCTTT	CASRPNIYSRVGNTEAFF
many	12	TRBJ2-1	-	TRBV5-1	TGCGCCAGCAGCTCCCAGAGGTCGGAGCAGTTCTTC	CASSSQRSEQFF
many	13	TRBJ2-2	-	TRBV5-1	TGCGCCAGCAGCGGCAGGGGTACCGGGGAGCTGTTTTTT	CASSGRGTGELFF
many	13	TRBJ1-1	-	TRBV12-3/TRBV12-4	TGTGCCAGCAGTGAAGGGGTGAACACTGAAGCTTTCTTT	CASSEGVNTEAFF
many	15	TRBJ1-1	-	TRBV3-1	TGTGCCAGCAGCCGAGGCAACAGGGTGAACACTGAAGCTTTCTTT	CASSRGNRVNTEAFF
few	16	TRBJ1-4	-	TRBV12-3/TRBV12-4	TGTGCCAGCAGTAGGCGGGGGATCGGTGCTAATGAGAAACTGTTTTTT	CASSRRGIGANEKLFF
-	14	TRBJ1-6	-	TRBV6-1	TGTGCCAGCAGCTCCCTAACAAGTAATTCACCCCTCCACTTT	CASSSLTSNSPLHF
many	16	TRBJ1-2	TRBD1	TRBV6-1	TGTGCCAGCAGTAGTCAGTACGGGACAGCTAACTATGGCTACACCTTC	CASSSQYGTANYGYTF
many	13	TRBJ1-4	TRBD1	TRBV6-2/TRBV6-3	TGTGCCAGCAGTCAGGGGACAGGGGAAAAACTGTTTTTT	CASSQGTGEKLFF
many	13	TRBJ2-2	-	TRBV5-1	TGCGCCAGCATGGGTCTTACCACCGGGGAGCTGTTTTTT	CASMGLTTGELFF
many	18	TRBJ2-1	-	TRBV3-1	TGTGCCAGCAGCCAAGTCATCCCCCGGACTCGTCGCGGCAATGAGCAGTTCTTC	CASSQVIPRTRRGNEQFF
-	13	TRBJ2-2	-	TRBV19	TGTGCCACCTTCGGGGGGAACACCGGGGAGCTGTTTTTT	CATFGGNTGELFF
many	17	TRBJ2-7	-	TRBV11-2	TGTGCCAGCAGCTTACCGGGATCACTATCTCCCCCCTACGAGCAGTACTTC	CASSLPGSLSPPYEQYF
many	14	TRBJ1-2	-	TRBV7-6	TGTGCCAGCACCACCGCAGGGGCCCAGGAGGGCTACACCTTC	CASTTAGAQEGYTF
-	14	TRBJ2-2	-	TRBV9	TGTGCCAGCAGCGTAGGAGGTAGCGCCGGGGAGCTGTTTTTT	CASSVGGSAGELFF
many	14	TRBJ2-7	-	TRBV10-3	TGTGCCATCAGCCCCAGGGGACCCAATTACGAGCAGTACTTC	CAISPRGPNYEQYF
many	16	TRBJ2-1	TRBD2	TRBV11-2	TGTGCCAGCAGCTTAGATCTAGCGGGGGGTCGCAATGAGCAGTTCTTC	CASSLDLAGGRNEQFF
few	17	TRBJ1-2	TRBD1	TRBV10-2	TGCGCCAGCAGTGGAGGGGGACAGGCCCTCCCTAACTATGGCTACACCTTC	CASSGGGQALPNYGYTF
-	13	TRBJ2-7	-	TRBV20-1	TGCAGTGCCTGGGCAGGGCAGTCCCACGAGCAGTACTTC	CSAWAGQSHEQYF
many	15	TRBJ2-2	-	TRBV6-1	TGTGCCAGCAGATCATCCGACAGAAACACCGGGGAGCTGTTTTTT	CASRSSDRNTGELFF
many	15	TRBJ2-1	TRBD1	TRBV9	TGTGCCAGCAGCACCGACAGGGCCTCCTACAATGAGCAGTTCTTC	CASSTDRASYNEQFF
few	12	TRBJ2-1	-	TRBV20-1	TGCAGTGCTTCTCTAGGCAACAATGAGCAGTTCTTC	CSASLGNNEQFF
few	16	TRBJ2-2	-	TRBV9	TGTGCCAGCAGCGTAGAGCAGGGGGGTGGTTCCGGGGAGCTGTTTTTT	CASSVEQGGGSGELFF
many	13	TRBJ1-1	-	TRBV5-1	TGCGCCAGCATGACGGGGAGGGGGACTGAAGCTTTCTTT	CASMTGRGTEAFF
many	13	TRBJ1-2	-	TRBV5-1	TGCGCCAGCAGCCCCGAAGCGAACTATGGCTACACCTTC	CASSPEANYGYTF
many	13	TRBJ2-7	TRBD1	TRBV10-1	TGCGCCAGCAGTGAACAGTTCAGGGGGGAGCAGTACTTC	CASSEQFRGEQYF
many	17	TRBJ1-5	TRBD1	TRBV2	TGTGCCAGCCAGGACCTGAGGGGCAGACAGGGGATGCAGCCCCAGCATTTT	CASQDLRGRQGMQPQHF
-	15	TRBJ2-7	TRBD1	TRBV5-1	TGCGCCAGCAGCTTGGATGGACAGGGGGCCTACGAGCAGTACTTC	CASSLDGQGAYEQYF
-	14	TRBJ2-7	TRBD1	TRBV3-1	TGTGCCAGCAGCCAGGGACAGCTAACCTACGAGCAGTACTTC	CASSQGQLTYEQYF
many	15	TRBJ2-5	-	TRBV3-1	TGTGCCAGCAGCCAAGAAGGGACTTACCCAGAGGGCCAGTACTTC	CASSQEGTYPEGQYF
-	15	TRBJ1-1	TRBD1	TRBV6-1	TGTGCCAGCAAATGGGGGGGACAGTTGAACACTGAAGCTTCCTTT	CASKWGGQLNTEASF
few	15	TRBJ2-1	TRBD2	TRBV4-2	TGTGCCAGCAACCGAGGGGCTAGCGGGGACAATGAGCAGTTCTTC	CASNRGASGDNEQFF
many	12	TRBJ1-5	TRBD1	TRBV20-1	TGCAGTGCACAGGGACAGGGCCAGCCCCAGCATTTT	CSAQGQGQPQHF